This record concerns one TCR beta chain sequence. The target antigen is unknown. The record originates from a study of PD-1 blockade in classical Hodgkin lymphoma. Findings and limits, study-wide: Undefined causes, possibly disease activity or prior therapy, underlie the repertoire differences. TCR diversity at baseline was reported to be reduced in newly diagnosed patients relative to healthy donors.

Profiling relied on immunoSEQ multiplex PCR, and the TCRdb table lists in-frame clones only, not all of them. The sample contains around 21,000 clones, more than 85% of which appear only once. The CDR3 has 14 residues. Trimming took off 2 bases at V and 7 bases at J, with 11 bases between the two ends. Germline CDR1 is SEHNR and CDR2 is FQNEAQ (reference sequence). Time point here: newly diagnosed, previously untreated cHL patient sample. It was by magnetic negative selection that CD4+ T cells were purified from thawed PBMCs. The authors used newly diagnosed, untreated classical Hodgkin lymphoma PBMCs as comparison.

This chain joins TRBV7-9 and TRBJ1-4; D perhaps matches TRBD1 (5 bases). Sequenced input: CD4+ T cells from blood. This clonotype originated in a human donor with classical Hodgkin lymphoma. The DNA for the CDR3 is TGTGCCAGCAGCTTAATGGGGGAAGGTGAAAAACTGTTTTTT. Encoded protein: CASSLMGEGEKLFF.